These 17 T cell receptor beta chains share one sample of origin, sequenced in a study of T-cell reconstitution after alpha-beta-depleted transplantation in children. A TCRbeta library incorporating unique molecular identifiers was prepared. Via MiXCR, TCRdb re-called the PCR reads, giving one row per CDR3 protein. The profile shows about 100,000 distinct CDR3 sequences, approximately 6.6% of them singletons. Sequences were derived from PBMCs, mostly from graft donor cells, sampled 360 days after TCRalphabeta/CD19-depleted stem cell transplant. The receptors stem from a male patient aged 2 to 9 who had a stem cell transplant for acute lymphoblastic leukemia, so the T cells may come from the graft donor.

The chain is built from TRBV11-2 and TRBJ1-1; TRBD1 agrees at 7 bases. Germline CDR1 reads SGHAT; CDR2 reads FQNNGV. This CDR3 contains 13 residues. Trimming took 5 bases from V and 6 from J; bases not matched to a gene: 6. The CDR3 reads CASSLPGTAEAFF. CDR3 nucleotide sequence: TGTGCCAGCAGCCTACCGGGGACAGCTGAAGCTTTCTTT.

The chain is built from TRBV11-2 and TRBJ1-5; D unresolved. The V and J ends lost 2 bases and 2 bases respectively, with 10 bases between them. The CDR3 runs 15 residues. From germline, CDR1 is SGHAT and CDR2 FQNNGV. In nucleotides, the CDR3 is TGTGCCAGCAGCTTATCGGCCGGACGCAATCAGCCCCAGCATTTT. Amino acids: CASSLSAGRNQPQHF.

This clonotype was detected many times. The chain couples TRBV5-1 to TRBJ2-3; 7 nucleotides match TRBD1. The CDR3 totals 15 residues. The germline CDR1 and CDR2 sequences are SGHRS and YFSETQ. V dropped 0 bases and J dropped 1; count of bases not matched to a gene: 2. This CDR3 reads CASSLEGTGTDTQYF. DNA for the CDR3: TGCGCCAGCAGCTTGGAAGGGACAGGCACAGATACGCAGTATTTT.

This clonotype was seen many times. This CDR3 reads CASSATSTGGQETQYF. The CDR3 DNA is TGTGCCAGCAGTGCAACGTCTACAGGGGGCCAAGAGACCCAGTACTTC. The chain links TRBV27 to TRBJ2-5; 8 bases match TRBD1. This CDR3 spans 16 amino acids. Germline V gene sequence: CDR1 MNHEY, CDR2 SMNVEV (reference sequence). V trimming: 5 bases; J trimming: 1 base; junction bases outside the gene matches: 9.

This clonotype occurred many times. The chain uses TRBV5-1 and TRBJ1-2, with D tentatively TRBD1 (6 bases). Germline V gene sequence: CDR1 SGHRS, CDR2 YFSETQ. V was clipped by 0 bases and J by 4 bases, with 10 bases between them. The CDR3 is 14 residues long. The CDR3 DNA is TGCGCCAGCAGCTTGGAGGGGGACATCTATGGCTACACCTTC. Protein: CASSLEGDIYGYTF.

This clonotype appeared once. Possible read error: a much larger clone is one base away. This chain joins TRBV9 and TRBJ2-7; no definite D call. CDR3 size: 13 residues. From germline, CDR1 is SGDLS and CDR2 YYNGEE. The CDR3 region is CATSVSPPYEQYF. The CDR3 DNA sequence: TGTGCCACCAGCGTAAGTCCCCCCTACGAGCAGTACTTC.

This clonotype has just a few counts. This sequence joins TRBV5-5 and TRBJ2-6; 7 nucleotides agree with TRBD1. Trimming took 0 bases from V and 6 from J; bases not matched to a gene: 3. CDR3 length equals 15 residues. Germline CDR1 SGHKS, CDR2 YYEKEE (reference sequence). The CDR3 loop reads CASSLADRAANVLTF. The CDR3 DNA sequence: TGTGCCAGCAGCTTGGCTGACAGGGCGGCCAACGTCCTGACTTTC.

This clonotype appeared many times. The chain employs TRBV29-1 and TRBJ2-3; the D gene is possibly TRBD2 (5 bases). Trimming stripped 4 bases from V and 1 base from J, with 15 bases between. The CDR3 is 15 amino acids. Germline CDR1 reads SQVTM; CDR2 reads ANQGSEA. CDR3 nucleotides: TGCAGCGTTGCCCGGCTAGCCCGGGGCACAGATACGCAGTATTTT. This encodes CSVARLARGTDTQYF.

This clonotype was counted many times. V and J are TRBV3-1 and TRBJ2-3; D remains ambiguous. CDR3 length: 17 residues. Germline CDR1 is LGHDT and CDR2 is YNNKEL (reference sequence). The V and J ends lost 3 bases and 0 bases respectively, with 16 bases between them. CDR3 amino acids: CASSQGGGPASTDTQYF. CDR3 DNA sequence: TGTGCCAGCAGCCAGGGCGGCGGCCCCGCTAGCACAGATACGCAGTATTTT.

The CDR3 here is CSALDGYTGELFF. The CDR3 DNA reads as TGCAGTGCTTTGGACGGCTACACCGGGGAGCTGTTTTTT. This chain links TRBV20-1 with TRBJ2-2; no clear D gene. V lost 5 bases to trimming and J lost 3 bases, with 10 bases between them. The CDR3 length is 13 residues. In germline, CDR1 is DFQATT, CDR2 SNEGSKA (reference sequence).

This clonotype occurred many times. This chain uses TRBV14 with TRBJ2-3; 8 bases line up with TRBD2. V was pared by 1 base and J by 5 bases, with 5 bases of the junction left unmatched. This CDR3 is built from 15 residues. CDR1 and CDR2 (germline): SGHDN, FVKESK. This CDR3 reads CASSQVGGAGDTQYF. The CDR3 nucleotides read TGTGCCAGCAGCCAAGTCGGGGGGGCTGGAGATACGCAGTATTTT.

At least ten counts were recorded for this clonotype. This rearrangement joins TRBV6-5 to TRBJ1-1, with D unresolved. Germline CDR1 and CDR2: MNHEY and SVGAGI. Trimming pared 4 bases from V and 0 bases from J, leaving 9 bases between. This CDR3 region has 14 residues. This CDR3 is CASSSTGVNTEAFF. The CDR3 region has the DNA TGTGCCAGCAGTTCGACGGGCGTGAACACTGAAGCTTTCTTT.

At least ten counts were recorded for this clonotype. The chain combines TRBV9 with TRBJ1-1; D perhaps matches TRBD1 (6 bases). CDR3 size: 14 residues. Trimming shortened V by 4 bases and J by 4 bases, and 14 bases separated the two germline ends. CDR1 and CDR2 (germline): SGDLS, YYNGEE. Written as DNA, the CDR3 is TGTGCCAGCAGCCCTAGTGGGGGCCTCACTGAAGCTTTCTTT. Translated: CASSPSGGLTEAFF.

Notes on this clonotype: This clone may be a read error of a much larger clone one base away. The chain employs TRBV6-2 or TRBV6-3 and TRBJ2-4; 7 bases are shared with TRBD1. This CDR3 spans 15 amino acids. Germline V gene sequence: CDR1 MNHEY, CDR2 SVGEGT. J gave up 0 bases and V 10 bases, and 9 bases lay outside the gene matches. The CDR3 sequence is CAIRQGTLAKNIQYF. The CDR3 DNA sequence: TGTGCCATCAGACAGGGCACTTTAGCCAAAAACATTCAGTACTTC.

This clonotype was seen many times. The chain has TRBV10-3 and TRBJ2-4, with TRBD1 identical over 9 bases. The CDR3 totals 20 residues. Germline V gives CDR1 ENHRY, CDR2 SYGVKD. V dropped 0 bases and J dropped 1; count of bases not matched to a gene: 13. CDR3 coding DNA: TGTGCCATCAGTGAGTCACCCAAAAGGGACAGGGATTTTGCCAAAAACATTCAGTACTTC. This sequence encodes CAISESPKRDRDFAKNIQYF.

This clonotype showed up many times. The chain employs TRBV5-1 and TRBJ2-5; TRBD2 might be the D (5 bases). The ends were cut back, 6 bases at V and 5 bases at J, with 14 bases in the middle. The CDR3 has 13 amino acids. Germline V gene lookup returns CDR1 SGHRS and CDR2 YFSETQ. The CDR3 region has the DNA TGCGCCAGCACCACCCAACGGAGGGAGACCCAGTACTTC. Its protein is CASTTQRRETQYF.

This clonotype was seen ten or more times. The V gene is TRBV5-1, the J gene TRBJ2-3; no clear D gene. CDR3 size: 15 residues. Trimming took 0 bases from V and 3 from J, leaving 11 bases between them. Per germline, CDR1 SGHRS and CDR2 YFSETQ. CDR3 protein: CASSLEPNPTDTQYF. In DNA form, the CDR3 reads TGCGCCAGCAGCTTGGAACCCAATCCTACAGATACGCAGTATTTT. Complete variable domain (other parts from reference TRBV5-1 and TRBJ2-3): KAGVTQTPRYLIKTRGQQVTLSCSPISGHRSVSWYQQTPGQGLQFLFEYFSETQRNKGNFPGRFSGRQFSNSRSEMNVSTLELGDSALYLCASSLEPNPTDTQYFGPGTRLTVL.